These 13 T cell receptor beta chains share one sample of origin, sequenced in a study of blood T cell repertoires in COVID-19. TCRdb's copy holds only in-frame clones and misses some; the assay was immunoSEQ multiplex PCR. Of around 130,000 clones listed, roughly 90% were seen once; the top ten hold approximately 2%. Sequenced material: peripheral blood. The receptor set was obtained from a man between 65 and 79 years old with active COVID-19.

This clone was counted once. The chain links TRBV5-1 to TRBJ1-2, with 7 bases aligning to TRBD1. This CDR3 comprises 16 residues. V was clipped by 4 bases and J by 0 bases; unmatched bases: 9. CDR1 SGHRS and CDR2 YFSETQ come from the germline V gene. This chain's CDR3 is CASSPLPGQPNYGYTF. Written as DNA, the CDR3 is TGCGCCAGCAGCCCACTCCCGGGACAGCCTAACTATGGCTACACCTTC.

This clone was detected once. This chain's CDR3 is CASSISQANEQFF. The CDR3, as DNA: TGTGCCAGTAGTATCTCGCAGGCCAATGAGCAGTTCTTC. The chain joins TRBV19 to TRBJ2-1; D remains unclear. Germline V gene sequence: CDR1 LNHDA, CDR2 SQIVND (reference sequence). CDR3 length equals 13 residues. V dropped 3 bases and J dropped 6 bases, with 9 bases sitting between them.

This clone was detected once. This chain links TRBV30 with TRBJ1-5; 8 bases are a match to TRBD1. V gave up 3 bases and J gave up 2 bases; unmatched junction bases: 6. This CDR3 has 15 residues. Germline CDR1 and CDR2: GTSNPN and SVGIG (reference sequence). The CDR3 protein is CAWSPGQGRNQPQHF. DNA for the CDR3: TGTGCCTGGAGCCCAGGACAGGGTCGCAATCAGCCCCAGCATTTT. Together with reference TRBV30 and TRBJ1-5, the CDR3 gives the full variable domain: SQTIHQWPATLVQPVGSPLSLECTVEGTSNPNLYWYRQAAGRGLQLLFYSVGIGQISSEVPQNLSASRPQDRQFILSSKKLLLSDSGFYLCAWSPGQGRNQPQHFGDGTRLSIL.

The chain has TRBV14 and TRBJ2-1, with 7 bases matching TRBD2. The CDR3 sequence is 19 residues long. Germline V gene data show CDR1 as SGHDN and CDR2 as FVKESK. Losses at the gene ends were 4 bases for V and 10 bases for J; bases not matched to a gene: 25. The CDR3 reads CASSRGKLSWSRGVEEQFF. The CDR3 region has the DNA TGTGCCAGCAGCCGCGGAAAACTGTCCTGGAGTCGGGGGGTTGAGGAGCAGTTCTTC.

This clone was observed a handful of times. The chain joins TRBV27 to TRBJ2-3, with a tentative D call TRBD2 (6 bases). CDR3 length equals 14 residues. Per the germline V gene, CDR1 is MNHEY and CDR2 is SMNVEV (reference sequence). V dropped 8 bases and J dropped 2 bases, with 14 bases sitting between them. CDR3 DNA: TGTGCCAGCGGGCGGGGATTTTCCACAGATACGCAGTATTTT. Its protein product is CASGRGFSTDTQYF.

The J gene is TRBJ1-6, the V gene TRBV19; the D is unclear. Looked up from germline, CDR1 is LNHDA and CDR2 is SQIVND (reference sequence). CDR3 length: 15 residues. V lost 7 bases, J lost 7 bases, and 17 bases lay in between. The DNA for the CDR3 is TGTGCCAGTACCACTACTACAATCGTCAATTCACCCCTCCACTTT. Encoded protein: CASTTTTIVNSPLHF.

The J gene is TRBJ1-1, the V gene TRBV24-1, with D possibly TRBD1 on 5 matching bases. The CDR3 has 13 amino acids. The V end was cut by 4 bases, the J end by 7 bases, with 12 bases between. Germline V gene data show CDR1 as KGHDR and CDR2 as SFDVKD. CDR3 sequence: CATSETDSYEAFF. The CDR3, as DNA: TGTGCCACCAGTGAAACTGACAGCTATGAAGCTTTCTTT.

This chain links TRBV27 with TRBJ1-5; D is possibly TRBD1 (6 bases). Germline V lookup: CDR1 MNHEY, CDR2 SMNVEV (reference sequence). V was clipped by 3 bases and J by 6 bases, with 9 bases between them. This CDR3 is built from 13 residues. In DNA form, the CDR3 reads TGTGCCAGCAGTTTGAGGGACACTCAGCCCCAGCATTTT. Its protein product is CASSLRDTQPQHF.

This chain links TRBV2 with TRBJ2-6; TRBD1 matches 9 bases. The CDR3 loop spans 16 amino acids. With V trimmed by 4 bases and J by 0 bases, 1 base remained unmatched. Germline CDR1 SNHLY, CDR2 FYNNEI. In DNA form, the CDR3 reads TGTGCCAGCAGTGGGGACAGGGACTCTGGGGCCAACGTCCTGACTTTC. Amino acid sequence: CASSGDRDSGANVLTF.

The chain couples TRBV3-1 (or the pseudogene TRBV3-2) to TRBJ2-4, with 10 bases fitting TRBD2. V shed 4 bases and J 1 base; nucleotides not matched to a gene: 13. The germline gives CDR1 LGHDT, CDR2 YNNKEL (reference sequence). The CDR3 loop spans 19 amino acids. The CDR3 here is CASSPASGGSMGAKNIQYF. The CDR3 bases are TGTGCCAGCAGCCCTGCTAGCGGGGGTAGTATGGGCGCCAAAAACATTCAGTACTTC.

The chain joins TRBV7-9 to TRBJ1-1, with D hard to call. CDR3 size: 14 residues. Trimming removed 1 base at V and 5 bases at J, with 11 bases between. CDR1 and CDR2 from the germline V gene are SEHNR and FQNEAQ (reference sequence). CDR3 DNA sequence: TGTGCCAGCAGCTTAGATTCGACTCGGACTGAAGCTTTCTTT. This translates into CASSLDSTRTEAFF.

The J gene is TRBJ2-1, the V gene TRBV18; D unresolved. Per the germline V gene, CDR1 is KGHSH and CDR2 is LQKENI. The CDR3 is 14 residues long. The germline V and J ends were trimmed by 1 base and 5 bases, with 9 bases remaining between them. The CDR3 DNA reads TGTGCCAGCTCACCACGAACAGCTGACAATGAGCAGTTCTTC. This translates into CASSPRTADNEQFF.

The J gene is TRBJ1-4, the V gene TRBV19; D call uncertain. The V and J ends lost 9 bases and 2 bases respectively, with 10 bases between them. The germline CDR1 and CDR2 sequences are LNHDA and SQIVND (reference sequence). There are 13 residues in the CDR3. The CDR3 loop reads CASGPGTNEKLFF. The DNA for the CDR3 is TGTGCCAGCGGACCGGGGACTAATGAAAAACTGTTTTTT. Filled out from reference TRBV19 and TRBJ1-4, the complete variable domain reads DGGITQSPKYLFRKEGQNVTLSCEQNLNHDAMYWYRQDPGQGLRLIYYSQIVNDFQKGDIAEGYSVSREKKESFPLTVTSAQKNPTAFYLCASGPGTNEKLFFGSGTQLSVL.